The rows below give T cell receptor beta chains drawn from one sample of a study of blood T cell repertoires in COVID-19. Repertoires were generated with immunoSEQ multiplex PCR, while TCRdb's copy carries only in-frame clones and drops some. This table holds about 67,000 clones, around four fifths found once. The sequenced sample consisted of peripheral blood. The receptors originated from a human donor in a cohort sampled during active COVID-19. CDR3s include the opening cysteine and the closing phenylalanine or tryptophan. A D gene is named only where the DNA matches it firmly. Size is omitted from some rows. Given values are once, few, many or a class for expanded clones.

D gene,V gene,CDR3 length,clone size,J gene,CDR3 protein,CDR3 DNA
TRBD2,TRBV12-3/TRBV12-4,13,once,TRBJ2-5,CASSGEGRETQYF,TGTGCCAGCAGCGGGGAGGGAAGAGAGACCCAGTACTTC
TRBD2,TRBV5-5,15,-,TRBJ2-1,CASSPTSGVYNEQFF,TGTGCCAGCAGTCCGACTAGCGGAGTCTACAATGAGCAGTTCTTC
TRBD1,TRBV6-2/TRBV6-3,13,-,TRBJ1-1,CASSKVGQVLVFF,TGTGCCAGCAGCAAAGTGGGACAGGTTCTTGTTTTCTTT
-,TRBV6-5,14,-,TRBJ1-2,CASTPTESNYGYTF,TGTGCCAGCACACCCACGGAGAGCAACTATGGCTACACCTTC
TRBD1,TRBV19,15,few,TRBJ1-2,CASSGRGQGTSGYTF,TGTGCCAGTAGTGGTCGGGGACAGGGTACCTCTGGCTACACCTTC
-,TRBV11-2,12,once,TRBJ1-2,CASSTRQSGYTF,TGTGCCAGCAGCACCCGACAATCTGGCTACACCTTC
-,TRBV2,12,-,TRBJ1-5,CASNKQGEPQHF,TGTGCCAGCAATAAACAGGGAGAGCCCCAGCATTTT
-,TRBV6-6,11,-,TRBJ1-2,CAITANYGYTF,TGTGCCATAACGGCTAACTATGGCTACACCTTC
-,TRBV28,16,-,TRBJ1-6,CASSSAGFGFGSPLHF,TGTGCCAGCAGTTCCGCAGGGTTTGGATTTGGTTCACCCCTCCACTTT
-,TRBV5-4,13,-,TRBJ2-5,CASSFQGTETQYF,TGTGCCAGCAGCTTCCAGGGAACAGAGACCCAGTACTTC
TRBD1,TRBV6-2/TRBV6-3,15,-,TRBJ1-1,CASSRDRVGKTEAFF,TGTGCCAGCAGCCGGGACAGGGTTGGGAAGACTGAAGCTTTCTTT
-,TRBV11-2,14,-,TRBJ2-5,CASSAGTGIETQYF,TGTGCCAGCAGCGCGGGTACAGGGATCGAGACCCAGTACTTC
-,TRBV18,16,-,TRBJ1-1,CASSPLSGSLNTEAFF,TGTGCCAGCTCACCCCTTTCCGGGAGTTTGAACACTGAAGCTTTCTTT
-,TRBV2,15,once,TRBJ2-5,CASRETSAPWETQYF,TGTGCCAGCAGGGAAACTAGTGCCCCATGGGAGACCCAGTACTTC
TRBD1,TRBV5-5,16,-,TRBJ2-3,CASSARTGTGYDTQYF,TGTGCCAGCAGCGCCCGAACCGGGACAGGGTATGATACGCAGTATTTT
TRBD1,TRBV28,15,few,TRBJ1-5,CASSGGGQFTQPQHF,TGTGCCAGCAGCGGGGGGGGACAGTTCACTCAGCCCCAGCATTTT
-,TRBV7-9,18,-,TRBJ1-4,CASSQARGSLRTNEKLFF,TGTGCCAGCTCCCAAGCTCGAGGGAGCCTGCGGACTAATGAAAAACTGTTTTTT
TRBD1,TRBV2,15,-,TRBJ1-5,CASSLSGQRNQPQHF,TGTGCCAGCAGCCTTTCGGGACAGCGCAATCAGCCCCAGCATTTT
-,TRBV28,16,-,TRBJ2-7,CASSPTSPQGHYEQYF,TGTGCCAGCAGTCCAACCTCCCCGCAGGGGCACTACGAGCAGTACTTC
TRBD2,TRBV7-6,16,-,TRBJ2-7,CASSLAFSGGAYEQYF,TGTGCCAGCAGCTTAGCCTTTAGCGGGGGAGCCTACGAGCAGTACTTC
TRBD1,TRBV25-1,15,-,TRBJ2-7,CASSDPGTGNYEQYF,TGTGCCAGCAGTGACCCCGGGACAGGGAACTACGAGCAGTACTTC
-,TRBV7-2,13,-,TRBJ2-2,CASSYGWTGELFF,TGTGCCAGCAGCTACGGGTGGACCGGGGAGCTGTTTTTT
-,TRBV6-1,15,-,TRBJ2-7,CASSEYGLRAYEQYF,TGTGCCAGCAGTGAATACGGCTTGAGGGCTTACGAGCAGTACTTC
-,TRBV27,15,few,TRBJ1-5,CASRGGWAPNQPQHF,TGTGCCAGCAGAGGCGGGTGGGCCCCCAATCAGCCCCAGCATTTT
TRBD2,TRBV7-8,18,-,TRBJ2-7,CASSLSGTSGGVSREQYF,TGTGCCAGCAGCTTATCTGGGACTAGCGGGGGGGTATCGAGAGAGCAGTACTTC
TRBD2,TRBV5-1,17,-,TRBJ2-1,CASSSVPGLAGDNEQFF,TGCGCCAGCAGCTCAGTCCCGGGACTAGCGGGGGACAATGAGCAGTTCTTC